This T cell receptor (beta chain) is drawn from a study of shared clonotypes between healthy human individuals. Study-wide results and limits: When naive CD4 clonotypes were compared across a few donors, around 5% were shared.

Remarks on this clone: Its antigen remains unknown.

It was CD45RO-negative cells, positively selected for CCR7, that made up naive CD8 cells, with terminally differentiated effector memory CD45RA+ cells excluded. The protocol was immunoSEQ multiplex PCR, while the TCRdb copy is restricted to in-frame clones and leaves out a portion. This table holds roughly 890,000 clones, 80% to 95% found once. V dropped 3 bases and J dropped 2 bases, with 11 bases sitting between them. Germline V gives CDR1 SEHNR, CDR2 FQNEAQ (reference sequence). The CDR3 loop spans 14 amino acids. Sequenced: naive CD8+ T cells sorted from blood. This TCR was sampled from a man between 25 and 39 years old in good health. V and J are TRBV7-9 and TRBJ2-7; maybe TRBD1 (5 bases). CDR3: CASSFIGEAYEQYF. For the CDR3, the DNA is TGTGCCAGCAGCTTTATAGGGGAAGCCTACGAGCAGTACTTC.